This T cell receptor (beta chain) was found in a study of blood T cell repertoires in COVID-19. Losses at the gene ends were 6 bases for V and 8 bases for J; bases not matched to a gene: 0. The CDR3 is 11 amino acids. The V gene's germline CDR1 is MDHEN and CDR2 SYDVKM. As originally analysed: Counts of nucleated cells, estimated from reference gene primer amplification, were obtained. TCRdb's copy holds only in-frame clones and misses some; the assay was immunoSEQ multiplex PCR. V and J calls and clone size come straight from that table; D and trimming were deduced from the DNA. The sample includes roughly 110,000 clones, 75% to 95% seen only once; the top ten take under 1.5%.

The V gene is TRBV28, the J gene TRBJ1-4; 7 bases match TRBD1. The TCR was taken from a woman aged 30 to 39 with acute or convalescent COVID-19. The material sequenced was peripheral blood. The CDR3 coding sequence is TGTGCCAGCAGACAGGGGGAAAAACTGTTTTTT. It is translated as CASRQGEKLFF.